Listed below are T cell receptor beta chains from one sample, sequenced in a study of Ad26.COV2.S vaccination and SARS-CoV-2 variants. Sequencing used immunoSEQ multiplex PCR; TCRdb keeps in-frame clones, though not all of them. The sample yields 400,000 to 450,000 clones, around 90% seen once. The sample in question was peripheral blood, obtained in a trial of Ad26.COV2.S vaccine versus placebo. The receptors stem from a person aged 18-60 years who received the Ad26.COV2.S COVID-19 vaccine or a placebo. Each CDR3 is given with its conserved first and last residue. D genes are given only for firm matches. Size is omitted from some rows. Given values are once, few, many or a class for expanded clones.

J gene | V gene | D gene | clone size | CDR3 protein | CDR3 DNA
TRBJ1-4 | TRBV7-9 | - | few | CASSRPEGGLANEKLFF | TGTGCCAGCAGCCGGCCGGAGGGGGGGCTGGCTAATGAAAAACTGTTTTTT
TRBJ2-7 | TRBV4-1 | TRBD2 | - | CASSLGTSGINYEQYF | TGCGCCAGCAGCCTCGGGACTAGCGGGATAAACTACGAGCAGTACTTC
TRBJ1-2 | TRBV19 | - | once | CASSPGEGYGYTF | TGTGCCAGTAGTCCGGGGGAGGGGTATGGCTACACCTTC
TRBJ2-3 | TRBV7-8 | TRBD2 | - | CASSLVGLARSTDTQYF | TGTGCCAGCAGCTTAGTCGGACTAGCGAGAAGCACAGATACGCAGTATTTT
TRBJ1-1 | TRBV11-2 | - | - | CASSPLNTEAFF | TGTGCCAGCAGCCCCTTGAACACTGAAGCTTTCTTT
TRBJ2-1 | TRBV19 | - | - | CARGNSEGSGDNEQFF | TGTGCCAGGGGGAATTCTGAGGGATCAGGGGACAATGAGCAGTTCTTC
TRBJ2-1 | TRBV24-1 | - | - | CATSDPGTNLYNEQFF | TGTGCCACCAGTGATCCCGGGACAAACCTCTACAATGAGCAGTTCTTC
TRBJ2-1 | TRBV19 | TRBD2 | few | CASRGGKEQFF | TGTGCCAGTAGGGGGGGGAAGGAGCAGTTCTTC
TRBJ2-3 | TRBV15 | - | - | CATSRGGADTQYF | TGTGCCACCAGCAGAGGAGGAGCGGATACGCAGTATTTT
TRBJ2-7 | TRBV3-1/TRBV3-2 | TRBD2 | - | CASSPAIGTSGKGKYEQYF | TGTGCCAGCAGCCCCGCAATTGGTACTAGCGGGAAAGGGAAGTACGAGCAGTACTTC
TRBJ2-1 | TRBV19 | TRBD2 | - | CASSNSGRTHEQFF | TGTGCCAGTAGTAACAGCGGGAGAACCCATGAGCAGTTCTTC
TRBJ2-2 | TRBV4-2 | TRBD2 | - | CASSQVRGGTPGTGELFF | TGTGCCAGCAGCCAAGTTCGGGGGGGGACCCCAGGCACCGGGGAGCTGTTTTTT
TRBJ1-6 | TRBV7-9 | - | - | CASSFTGLDNSPLHF | TGTGCCAGCAGCTTTACGGGACTGGATAATTCACCCCTCCACTTT
TRBJ2-5 | TRBV7-2 | - | - | CASSFRGGLPAETQYF | TGTGCCAGCAGCTTCCGAGGGGGTTTACCCGCGGAGACCCAGTACTTC
TRBJ2-7 | TRBV10-3 | - | - | CAIRPGLKYEQYF | TGTGCCATCAGACCGGGACTCAAATACGAGCAGTACTTC
TRBJ2-7 | TRBV28 | - | once | CASSPTIYEQYF | TGTGCCAGCAGCCCAACGATCTACGAGCAGTACTTC
TRBJ2-3 | TRBV5-4 | TRBD2 | - | CASSPRTSGGSTDTQYF | TGTGCCAGCAGCCCTAGGACTAGCGGAGGAAGCACAGATACGCAGTATTTT
TRBJ1-5 | TRBV5-5 | - | - | CASSFGLGARGNQPQHF | TGTGCCAGCAGCTTCGGCCTGGGTGCTCGGGGCAATCAGCCCCAGCATTTT
TRBJ2-7 | TRBV7-2 | TRBD1 | - | CASSRNPPGTGVVDEQYF | TGTGCCAGCAGCCGTAACCCCCCGGGGACAGGGGTCGTGGACGAGCAGTACTTC
TRBJ2-1 | TRBV28 | - | - | CASSLSAPNEQFF | TGTGCCAGCAGTTTAAGTGCCCCCAATGAGCAGTTCTTC
TRBJ2-7 | TRBV6-5 | - | - | CASSLTVSYEQYF | TGTGCCAGCAGTTTGACAGTCTCCTACGAGCAGTACTTC
TRBJ2-2 | TRBV7-2 | TRBD1 | once | CASSTYRGNTGELFF | TGTGCCAGCAGCACGTACAGGGGGAACACCGGGGAGCTGTTTTTT
TRBJ1-4 | TRBV27 | TRBD1 | - | CASSSSITGTGTATNEKLFF | TGTGCCAGCAGCTCCTCAATAACCGGGACAGGGACAGCAACTAATGAAAAACTGTTTTTT
TRBJ2-1 | TRBV27 | - | - | CASSLIRGPLDNEQFF | TGTGCCAGCAGCCTCATAAGGGGACCTTTGGACAATGAGCAGTTCTTC
TRBJ2-1 | TRBV24-1 | TRBD2 | - | CATSDGTSGRNNEQFF | TGTGCCACCAGTGATGGGACTAGCGGGAGGAATAATGAGCAGTTCTTC
TRBJ2-2 | TRBV19 | - | - | CASSIGGQPTGELFF | TGTGCCAGTAGTATCGGAGGACAGCCCACCGGGGAGCTGTTTTTT
TRBJ1-6 | TRBV14 | TRBD1 | - | CASSRFTGGDSPLHF | TGTGCCAGCAGCCGCTTTACAGGGGGCGATTCACCCCTCCACTTT
TRBJ2-3 | TRBV27 | - | - | CASSLDRTVTDTQYF | TGTGCCAGCAGTTTGGACAGAACGGTCACAGATACGCAGTATTTT
TRBJ1-2 | TRBV5-1 | - | - | CASSTTGNYGYTF | TGCGCCAGCAGCACCACAGGGAACTATGGCTACACCTTC
TRBJ2-2 | TRBV5-8 | - | - | CASSAGPNTGELFF | TGTGCCAGCAGCGCCGGGCCGAACACCGGGGAGCTGTTTTTT
TRBJ1-2 | TRBV27 | - | - | CASSLSPYRDNYGYTF | TGTGCCAGCAGTTTAAGTCCTTACCGGGACAACTATGGCTACACCTTC
TRBJ2-7 | TRBV27 | - | - | CASSFSDPSAPYEQYF | TGTGCCAGCAGTTTTTCGGACCCCTCGGCTCCTTACGAGCAGTACTTC
TRBJ1-1 | TRBV10-3 | - | - | CAISGGLSTEAFF | TGTGCCATCAGTGGGGGGCTGAGCACTGAAGCTTTCTTT
TRBJ1-5 | TRBV27 | TRBD1 | - | CATSWDRVESNQPQHF | TGTGCCACCTCCTGGGACAGGGTGGAAAGCAATCAGCCCCAGCATTTT
TRBJ2-7 | TRBV7-9 | - | - | CASSLVRDIGYYEQYF | TGTGCCAGCAGCTTAGTTCGGGACATAGGGTACTACGAGCAGTACTTC
TRBJ2-1 | TRBV5-4 | TRBD2 | - | CASSYERGTYNEQFF | TGTGCCAGCAGCTATGAGCGGGGGACCTACAATGAGCAGTTCTTC
TRBJ1-3 | TRBV7-9 | TRBD1 | - | CASSLNRGFSGNTIYF | TGTGCCAGCAGCTTAAACAGGGGGTTCTCTGGAAACACCATATATTTT
TRBJ2-7 | TRBV7-7 | TRBD1 | - | CASSPGTGYGYEQYF | TGTGCTAGCAGCCCAGGGACAGGGTACGGCTACGAGCAGTACTTC
TRBJ1-5 | TRBV10-3 | - | - | CAIRANSDQPQHF | TGTGCCATCAGGGCGAACAGTGATCAGCCCCAGCATTTT
TRBJ2-7 | TRBV15 | - | - | CATRVGTEYYEQYF | TGTGCCACTAGGGTCGGAACAGAATACTACGAGCAGTACTTC
TRBJ2-7 | TRBV25-1 | - | - | CASSAGQTYEQYF | TGTGCCAGCAGTGCAGGACAGACCTACGAGCAGTACTTC
TRBJ1-1 | TRBV10-3 | - | - | CAISESRGTNTEAFF | TGTGCCATCAGTGAGTCCCGGGGCACGAACACTGAAGCTTTCTTT
TRBJ2-3 | TRBV9 | - | - | CASSVGGNAADTQYF | TGTGCCAGCAGCGTAGGGGGGAACGCCGCAGATACGCAGTATTTT
TRBJ2-7 | TRBV9 | TRBD2 | - | CASSVGIAGAYEQYF | TGTGCCAGCAGCGTAGGTATAGCGGGGGCCTACGAGCAGTACTTC
TRBJ2-2 | TRBV7-3 | TRBD2 | few | CASSPITPRYSGGSTGELFF | TGTGCCAGCAGCCCGATAACTCCCCGCTATAGCGGGGGCAGTACCGGGGAGCTGTTTTTT
TRBJ2-5 | TRBV7-2 | - | - | CASSLVLGVSVGSRETQYF | TGTGCCAGCAGCTTAGTTCTGGGGGTTAGCGTGGGGTCGCGGGAGACCCAGTACTTC
TRBJ1-6 | TRBV20-1 | - | - | CSASIRRDTINSPLHF | TGCAGTGCTAGTATCCGCCGGGACACGATTAATTCACCCCTCCACTTT
TRBJ2-1 | TRBV24-1 | TRBD2 | - | CATSDPRTSGVGIEQFF | TGTGCCACCAGTGACCCTCGGACTAGCGGGGTAGGTATTGAGCAGTTCTTC
TRBJ2-3 | TRBV11-2 | TRBD2 | - | CASSDGTIADTQYF | TGTGCCAGCAGCGACGGGACTATCGCAGATACGCAGTATTTT
TRBJ1-3 | TRBV28 | - | - | CASSFSRTGNTIYF | TGTGCCAGCAGTTTTAGCAGGACTGGAAACACCATATATTTT
TRBJ2-7 | TRBV11-2 | - | once | CASRKIFIGASSYEQYF | TGTGCCAGCAGGAAGATCTTTATCGGGGCCAGCTCCTACGAGCAGTACTTC
TRBJ2-1 | TRBV7-6 | TRBD2 | once | CASSPRLADSFLEQFF | TGTGCCAGCAGCCCCCGACTAGCGGACTCTTTTTTAGAGCAGTTCTTC
TRBJ2-2 | TRBV30 | TRBD1 | - | CAWRKVSGQGGTGELFF | TGTGCCTGGAGGAAGGTGTCGGGACAGGGGGGCACCGGGGAGCTGTTTTTT